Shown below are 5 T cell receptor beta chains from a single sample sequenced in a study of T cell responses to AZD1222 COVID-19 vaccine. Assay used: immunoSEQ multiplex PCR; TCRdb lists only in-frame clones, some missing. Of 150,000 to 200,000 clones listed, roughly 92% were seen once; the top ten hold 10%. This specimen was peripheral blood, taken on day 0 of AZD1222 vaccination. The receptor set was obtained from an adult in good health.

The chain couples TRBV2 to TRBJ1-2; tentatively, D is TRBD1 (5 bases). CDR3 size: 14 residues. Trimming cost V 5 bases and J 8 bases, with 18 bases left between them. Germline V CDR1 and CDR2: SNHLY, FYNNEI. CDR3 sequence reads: CASSRDGRKEGYTF. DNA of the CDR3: TGTGCCAGCAGTCGGGACGGGAGGAAAGAAGGCTACACCTTC.

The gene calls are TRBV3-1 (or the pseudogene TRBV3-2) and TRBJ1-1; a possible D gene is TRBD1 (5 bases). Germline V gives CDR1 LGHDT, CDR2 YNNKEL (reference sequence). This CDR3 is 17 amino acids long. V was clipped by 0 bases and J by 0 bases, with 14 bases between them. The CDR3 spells CASSQDYRGLMNTEAFF. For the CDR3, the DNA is TGTGCCAGCAGCCAAGATTATAGGGGACTTATGAACACTGAAGCTTTCTTT.

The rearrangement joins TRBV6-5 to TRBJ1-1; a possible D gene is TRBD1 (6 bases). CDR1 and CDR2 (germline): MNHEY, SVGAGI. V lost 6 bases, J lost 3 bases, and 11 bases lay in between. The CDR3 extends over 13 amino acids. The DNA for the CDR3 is TGTGCCAGCAGCTCCGGACAGTACACTGAAGCTTTCTTT. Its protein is CASSSGQYTEAFF.

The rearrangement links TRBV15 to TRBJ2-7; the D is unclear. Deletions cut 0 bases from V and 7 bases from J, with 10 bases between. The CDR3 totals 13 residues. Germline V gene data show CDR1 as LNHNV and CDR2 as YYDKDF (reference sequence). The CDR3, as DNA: TGTGCCACCAGCAGAGATAAGGGCGAGGAGCAGTACTTC. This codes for CATSRDKGEEQYF.

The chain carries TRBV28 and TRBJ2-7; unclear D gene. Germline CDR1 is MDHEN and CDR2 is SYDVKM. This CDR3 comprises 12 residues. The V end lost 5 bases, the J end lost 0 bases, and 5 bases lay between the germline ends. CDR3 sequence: CASSTYSYEQYF. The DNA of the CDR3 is TGTGCCAGCAGTACGTACTCCTACGAGCAGTACTTC.